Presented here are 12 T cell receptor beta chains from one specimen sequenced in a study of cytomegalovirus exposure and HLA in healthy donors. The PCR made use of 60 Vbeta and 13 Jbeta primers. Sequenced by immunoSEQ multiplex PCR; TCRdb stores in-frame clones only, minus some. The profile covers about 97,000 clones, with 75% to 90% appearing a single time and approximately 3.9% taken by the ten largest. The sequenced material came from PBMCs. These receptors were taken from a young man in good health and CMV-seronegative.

CDR3 bases: TGCAGCGTTGCAAACTGGGACAGGGGGATATACAATGAGCAGTTCTTC. It codes for CSVANWDRGIYNEQFF. The chain combines TRBV29-1 with TRBJ2-1; 11 bases agree with TRBD1. Germline V gene lookup returns CDR1 SQVTM and CDR2 ANQGSEA. With V trimmed by 4 bases and J by 4 bases, 9 bases remained unmatched. The CDR3 length is 16 residues.

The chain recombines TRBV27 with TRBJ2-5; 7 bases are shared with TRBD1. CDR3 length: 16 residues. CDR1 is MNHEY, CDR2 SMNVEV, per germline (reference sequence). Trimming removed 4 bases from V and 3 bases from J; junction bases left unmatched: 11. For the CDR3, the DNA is TGTGCCAGCAGTTCTACCTTCTTACAGGGGAAAGAGACCCAGTACTTC. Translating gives CASSSTFLQGKETQYF.

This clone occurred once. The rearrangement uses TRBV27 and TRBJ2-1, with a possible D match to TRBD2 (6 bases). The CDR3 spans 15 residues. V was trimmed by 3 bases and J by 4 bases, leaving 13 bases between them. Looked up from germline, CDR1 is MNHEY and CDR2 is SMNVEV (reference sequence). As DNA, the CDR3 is TGTGCCAGCAGTTTTCCCGGGGGACTGTACAATGAGCAGTTCTTC. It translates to CASSFPGGLYNEQFF.

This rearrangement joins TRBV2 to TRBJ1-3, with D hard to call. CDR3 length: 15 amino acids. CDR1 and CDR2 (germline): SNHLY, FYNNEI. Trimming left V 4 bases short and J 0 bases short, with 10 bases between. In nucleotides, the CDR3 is TGTGCCAGCAGTGGTGGAGTAAGCTCTGGAAACACCATATATTTT. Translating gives CASSGGVSSGNTIYF. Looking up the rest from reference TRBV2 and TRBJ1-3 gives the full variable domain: EPEVTQTPSHQVTQMGQEVILRCVPISNHLYFYWYRQILGQKVEFLVSFYNNEISEKSEIFDDQFSVERPDGSNFTLKIRSTKLEDSAMYFCASSGGVSSGNTIYFGEGSWLTVV.

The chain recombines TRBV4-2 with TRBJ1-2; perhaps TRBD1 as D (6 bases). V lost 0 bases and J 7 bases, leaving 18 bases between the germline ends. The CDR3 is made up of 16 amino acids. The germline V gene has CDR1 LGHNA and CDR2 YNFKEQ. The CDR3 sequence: CASSQESGQRQVGYTF. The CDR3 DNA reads TGTGCCAGCAGCCAAGAAAGTGGACAGCGACAAGTTGGCTACACCTTC.

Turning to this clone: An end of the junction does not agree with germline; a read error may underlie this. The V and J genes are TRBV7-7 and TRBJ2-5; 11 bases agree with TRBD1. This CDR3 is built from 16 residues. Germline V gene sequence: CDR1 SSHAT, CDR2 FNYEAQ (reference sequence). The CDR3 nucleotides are TGTGCTAGCAGCTTAGATGGACAGGGGGCGGGGGAGACCCAGTACTTC. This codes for CASSLDGQGAGETQYF.

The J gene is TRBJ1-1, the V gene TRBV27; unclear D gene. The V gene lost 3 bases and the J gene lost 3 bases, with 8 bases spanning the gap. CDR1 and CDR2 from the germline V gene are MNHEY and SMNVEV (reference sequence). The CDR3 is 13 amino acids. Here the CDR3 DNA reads TGTGCCAGCAGTTTCTCGGAGCACACTGAAGCTTTCTTT. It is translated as CASSFSEHTEAFF.

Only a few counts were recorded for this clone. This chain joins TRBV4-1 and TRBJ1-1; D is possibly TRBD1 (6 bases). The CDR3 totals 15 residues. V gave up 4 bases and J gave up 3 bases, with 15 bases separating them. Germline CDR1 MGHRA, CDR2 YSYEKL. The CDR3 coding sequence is TGCGCCAGCAGCCCCCAGATTGGACAGTACACTGAAGCTTTCTTT. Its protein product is CASSPQIGQYTEAFF.

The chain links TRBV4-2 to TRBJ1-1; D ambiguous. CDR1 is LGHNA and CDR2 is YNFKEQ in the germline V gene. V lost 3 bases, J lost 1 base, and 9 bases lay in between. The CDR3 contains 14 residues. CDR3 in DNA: TGTGCCAGCAGCCATCAAACAGCGAACACTGAAGCTTTCTTT. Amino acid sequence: CASSHQTANTEAFF.

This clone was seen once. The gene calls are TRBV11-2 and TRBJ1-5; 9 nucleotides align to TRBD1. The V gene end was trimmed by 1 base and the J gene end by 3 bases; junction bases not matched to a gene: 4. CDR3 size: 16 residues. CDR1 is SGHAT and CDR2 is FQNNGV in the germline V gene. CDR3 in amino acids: CASSLGTGGANQPQHF. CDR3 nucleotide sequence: TGTGCCAGCAGCTTAGGAACAGGGGGCGCCAATCAGCCCCAGCATTTT. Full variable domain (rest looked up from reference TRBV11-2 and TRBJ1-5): EAGVAQSPRYKIIEKRQSVAFWCNPISGHATLYWYQQILGQGPKLLIQFQNNGVVDDSQLPKDRFSAERLKGVDSTLKIQPAKLEDSAVYLCASSLGTGGANQPQHFGDGTRLSIL.

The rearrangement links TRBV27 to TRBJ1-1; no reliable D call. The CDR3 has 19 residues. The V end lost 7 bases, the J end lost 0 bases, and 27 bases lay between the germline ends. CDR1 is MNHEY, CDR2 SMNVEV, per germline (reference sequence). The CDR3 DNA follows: TGTGCCAGCACCTCAATGAGGGCCTTTCGGTTGAGGTTGAACACTGAAGCTTTCTTT. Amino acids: CASTSMRAFRLRLNTEAFF.

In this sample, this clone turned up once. Here the CDR3 reads CASRPFLTGGNQPQHF. The CDR3 DNA is TGTGCCAGCAGACCATTCTTGACAGGTGGCAATCAGCCCCAGCATTTT. The chain combines TRBV27 with TRBJ1-5; weak D call: TRBD1 (6 bases). V was pared by 6 bases and J by 2 bases, with 17 bases between. This CDR3 is 16 amino acids long. Germline assignment: CDR1 MNHEY and CDR2 SMNVEV (reference sequence).